These 29 T cell receptor beta chains share one sample of origin, sequenced in a study of CD8 T cells in Susac syndrome. The RNA input was about 0.5 to 1 ug, and it was reverse transcribed with random hexamers. MiXCR, applied by TCRdb to the immunoSEQ multiplex PCR reads, yields one record per CDR3 protein. This table holds about 200,000 distinct CDR3 sequences, 90% to 95% found once. The sequencing sample was made of CD4+ T cells from PBMCs. Receptor source: a human donor with Susac syndrome.

This chain links TRBV19 with TRBJ2-1; the D gene is possibly TRBD1 (6 bases). Trimming pared 6 bases from V and 15 bases from J, leaving 21 bases between. The CDR3 runs 13 residues. Germline loops: CDR1 LNHDA, CDR2 SQIVND (reference sequence). CDR3: CASRGLWDTGMFF. The DNA for the CDR3 is TGTGCCAGTAGGGGTCTATGGGACACCGGAATGTTCTTC.

The chain employs TRBV2 and TRBJ2-7, with D perhaps given as TRBD1 or TRBD2 (6 bases each). The V gene lost 6 bases and the J gene lost 4 bases, with 16 bases spanning the gap. CDR1 is SNHLY and CDR2 is FYNNEI in the germline V gene. The CDR3 runs to 14 residues. CDR3 sequence: CASRLRGAGYEQYF. The CDR3, as DNA: TGTGCCAGCAGGCTCAGGGGCGCGGGATACGAGCAGTACTTC.

The chain employs TRBV6-5 and TRBJ2-2, with D possibly TRBD2 on 5 matching bases. The CDR3 runs to 17 residues. V was cut by 0 bases and J by 4 bases, with 15 bases left in between. CDR1 is MNHEY, CDR2 SVGAGI, per germline. The CDR3 region is CASSYSNPRVSTGELFF. The DNA for the CDR3 is TGTGCCAGCAGTTACTCCAACCCGAGGGTTAGCACCGGGGAGCTGTTTTTT.

This clonotype was observed once. The chain joins TRBV11-2 to TRBJ2-2, with 7 bases that match TRBD1. This CDR3 has 16 amino acids. CDR1 SGHAT and CDR2 FQNNGV come from the germline V gene. The V and J ends lost 6 bases and 0 bases, in that order; junction bases with no gene match: 7. CDR3 sequence reads: CASSYTGDPNTGELFF. Written as DNA, the CDR3 is TGTGCCAGCAGTTATACAGGGGACCCGAACACCGGGGAGCTGTTTTTT.

V usage is TRBV5-4 and J usage is TRBJ2-7; TRBD1 or TRBD2 may be the D gene (5 bases each). V was trimmed by 4 bases and J by 3 bases, leaving 17 bases between them. The CDR3 loop spans 15 amino acids. Germline CDR1 reads SGHNT; CDR2 reads YYREEE (reference sequence). The CDR3 protein is CASSHGAELIYEQYF. CDR3 in DNA: TGTGCCAGCAGCCACGGGGCGGAACTAATCTACGAGCAGTACTTC.

This chain connects TRBV18 to TRBJ2-7; a possible D gene is TRBD1 (5 bases). V was trimmed by 0 bases and J by 2 bases, leaving 11 bases between them. The V gene's germline CDR1 is KGHSH and CDR2 LQKENI. The CDR3 has 15 residues. CDR3 coding DNA: TGTGCCAGCTCACCACCGCAGGGATTGACCTACGAGCAGTACTTC. As protein: CASSPPQGLTYEQYF.

CDR3 in amino acids: CASSLTLVEPRYGYTF. CDR3 in DNA: TGCGCCAGCAGCTTGACCTTAGTTGAACCTAGGTATGGCTACACCTTC. This rearrangement joins TRBV5-1 to TRBJ1-2; D remains unclear. Germline V gives CDR1 SGHRS, CDR2 YFSETQ. The CDR3 has 16 amino acids. V gave up 1 base and J gave up 5 bases, with 18 bases separating them.

The chain uses TRBV7-3 and TRBJ1-1; D is uncertain. The CDR3 loop spans 13 amino acids. V was clipped by 1 base and J by 4 bases, with 7 bases between them. Germline CDR1 reads SGHTA; CDR2 reads FQGTGA. The CDR3 sequence is CASSLKEGTEAFF. The CDR3 coding sequence is TGTGCCAGCAGCTTAAAGGAGGGCACTGAAGCTTTCTTT.

This chain links TRBV2 with TRBJ2-1; D is possibly TRBD1 or TRBD2 (6 bases each). Trimming pared 1 base from V and 7 bases from J, leaving 17 bases between. CDR3 length: 16 residues. Germline values: CDR1 SNHLY, CDR2 FYNNEI. The CDR3 sequence is CASSEGKGGRWNEQFF. The CDR3 DNA follows: TGTGCCAGCAGTGAAGGAAAGGGGGGACGGTGGAATGAGCAGTTCTTC.

V gene TRBV20-1 combines with J gene TRBJ2-3; 10 bases are shared with TRBD1. V shed 2 bases, J shed 6 bases, and the junction held 5 bases outside the gene matches. Germline V lookup: CDR1 DFQATT, CDR2 SNEGSKA (reference sequence). This CDR3 is built from 14 residues. In nucleotides, the CDR3 is TGCAGTGCTAGAAGGGACAGGGGATCGGATACGCAGTATTTT. Translating gives CSARRDRGSDTQYF.

This clonotype was observed a few times. J is TRBJ1-1 and V is TRBV6-5, with 9 nucleotides matching TRBD1. The CDR3 has 15 amino acids. CDR1 MNHEY and CDR2 SVGAGI come from the germline V gene. J was trimmed by 1 base and V by 6 bases; bases with no gene match: 6. The CDR3 protein is CASSLYRGPNTEAFF. CDR3 DNA: TGTGCCAGCAGCTTATACAGGGGGCCGAACACTGAAGCTTTCTTT.

This sequence joins TRBV19 and TRBJ2-1, with D tentatively TRBD1 (6 bases). Germline CDR1 is LNHDA and CDR2 is SQIVND (reference sequence). CDR3 length: 18 amino acids. Trimming pared 1 base from V and 0 bases from J, leaving 16 bases between. CDR3 region: CASSIALYRESSYNEQFF. CDR3 nucleotides: TGTGCCAGTAGTATAGCCTTATACAGGGAAAGCTCCTACAATGAGCAGTTCTTC. Complete variable domain (other parts from reference TRBV19 and TRBJ2-1): DGGITQSPKYLFRKEGQNVTLSCEQNLNHDAMYWYRQDPGQGLRLIYYSQIVNDFQKGDIAEGYSVSREKKESFPLTVTSAQKNPTAFYLCASSIALYRESSYNEQFFGPGTRLTVL.

The genes are TRBV5-4 and TRBJ2-2; TRBD1 matches 8 bases. The CDR3 is 14 residues long. Germline CDR1 SGHNT, CDR2 YYREEE (reference sequence). After removal of 5 bases from V and 3 bases from J, the junction contained 3 bases not matched to a gene. The CDR3 sequence is CASSMTGDTGELFF. CDR3 coding DNA: TGTGCCAGCAGTATGACAGGGGACACCGGGGAGCTGTTTTTT.

The chain uses TRBV20-1 and TRBJ1-1, with D maybe TRBD1 (6 bases). The CDR3 loop spans 14 amino acids. The V gene lost 0 bases and the J gene lost 3 bases, with 11 bases spanning the gap. Germline V gene data show CDR1 as DFQATT and CDR2 as SNEGSKA (reference sequence). The CDR3 region has the DNA TGCAGTGCTAGAGATCCCCAGGGGTACACTGAAGCTTTCTTT. Protein product: CSARDPQGYTEAFF.

The chain is built from TRBV12-3 or TRBV12-4 and TRBJ1-1, with 11 bases that match TRBD1. The CDR3 sequence is 16 residues long. With 3 bases clipped from V and 0 bases from J, the junction kept 3 bases outside the gene matches. CDR3 bases: TGTGCCAGCAGTTTCCGGGACAGGGGGATGAACACTGAAGCTTTCTTT. This codes for CASSFRDRGMNTEAFF.

This chain joins TRBV5-1 and TRBJ1-1; tentative D call: TRBD1 (6 bases). Trimming pared 4 bases from V and 1 base from J, leaving 11 bases between. Germline V CDR1 and CDR2: SGHRS, YFSETQ. The CDR3 loop spans 14 amino acids. CDR3 loop: CASSKGHQNTEAFF. The CDR3 DNA follows: TGCGCCAGCAGCAAGGGACACCAGAACACTGAAGCTTTCTTT.

The chain couples TRBV9 to TRBJ1-1, with 7 bases fitting TRBD1. The junction had 14 bases not matched to a gene; V was cut back by 3 bases and J by 3 bases. The CDR3 runs 17 residues. The germline V gene encodes CDR1 SGDLS and CDR2 YYNGEE. CDR3 residues: CASSEGQLERRDTEAFF. CDR3 bases: TGTGCCAGCAGCGAGGGACAGCTTGAAAGGAGGGACACTGAAGCTTTCTTT.

The genes are TRBV18 and TRBJ1-4; TRBD1 might be the D (6 bases). The CDR3 has 17 amino acids. V lost 1 base and J 5 bases, leaving 17 bases between the germline ends. CDR1 and CDR2 (germline): KGHSH, LQKENI. The CDR3 nucleotides are TGTGCCAGCTCACCACGCGAGATCAGGGGAGGGAATGAAAAACTGTTTTTT. Amino acid sequence: CASSPREIRGGNEKLFF.

V gene TRBV19 combines with J gene TRBJ2-1, with TRBD1 matching over 9 bases. Looked up from germline, CDR1 is LNHDA and CDR2 is SQIVND (reference sequence). Trimming removed 3 bases from V and 6 bases from J; junction bases left unmatched: 6. The CDR3 has 15 amino acids. The CDR3 reads CASSIGTGPFNEQFF. The CDR3, as DNA: TGTGCCAGTAGTATCGGGACAGGGCCCTTCAATGAGCAGTTCTTC.

The genes are TRBV3-1 and TRBJ1-3; no clear D gene. The ends were cut back, 4 bases at V and 6 bases at J, with 16 bases in the middle. The CDR3 has 15 residues. Germline V gene sequence: CDR1 LGHDT, CDR2 YNNKEL (reference sequence). CDR3 coding DNA: TGTGCCAGCAGCCCTACCGGACTACACGAAAACACCATATATTTT. The encoded protein is CASSPTGLHENTIYF. The variable domain in full, completed from reference TRBV3-1 and TRBJ1-3, reads DTAVSQTPKYLVTQMGNDKSIKCEQNLGHDTMYWYKQDSKKFLKIMFSYNNKELIINETVPNRFSPKSPDKAHLNLHINSLELGDSAVYFCASSPTGLHENTIYFGEGSWLTVV.

The chain employs TRBV15 and TRBJ2-6; 10 nucleotides agree with TRBD1. CDR3 length equals 18 residues. V shed 1 base and J 2 bases; nucleotides not matched to a gene: 5. Germline V gives CDR1 LNHNV, CDR2 YYDKDF (reference sequence). CDR3 sequence reads: CATSRVPGQGTGANVLTF. CDR3 nucleotides: TGTGCCACCAGCAGAGTTCCGGGACAGGGGACTGGGGCCAACGTCCTGACTTTC.

J is TRBJ1-5 and V is TRBV19; D not resolved. The CDR3 totals 13 residues. Germline V gives CDR1 LNHDA, CDR2 SQIVND (reference sequence). V was pared by 3 bases and J by 5 bases, with 8 bases between. This chain's CDR3 is CASSIEWDQPQHF. Written as DNA, the CDR3 is TGTGCCAGTAGTATCGAGTGGGATCAGCCCCAGCATTTT.

This rearrangement joins TRBV19 to TRBJ1-1; D unclear. This CDR3 comprises 14 residues. The V end lost 5 bases, the J end lost 5 bases, and 15 bases lay between the germline ends. CDR1 is LNHDA, CDR2 SQIVND, per germline (reference sequence). The DNA for the CDR3 is TGTGCCAGTAGTCGGGGTCCGCCGGGGACTGAAGCTTTCTTT. Translation gives CASSRGPPGTEAFF.

The chain joins TRBV5-1 to TRBJ2-5; possibly TRBD2 for D (5 bases). Trimming took 3 bases from V and 5 from J, leaving 11 bases between them. The length of the CDR3 is 13 residues. Germline V gene data show CDR1 as SGHRS and CDR2 as YFSETQ. In DNA, the CDR3 is TGCGCCAGCAGCTCCGGCCCGGGGGAGACCCAGTACTTC. It encodes CASSSGPGETQYF.

This sequence joins TRBV4-1 and TRBJ2-1; D might be TRBD1 (5 bases). The germline gives CDR1 MGHRA, CDR2 YSYEKL. The V and J ends lost 1 base and 9 bases respectively, with 13 bases between them. This CDR3 is 14 amino acids long. The CDR3 DNA follows: TGCGCCAGCAGCCAAGCGGTTGGGGCGTCTGAGCAGTTCTTC. This translates into CASSQAVGASEQFF.

The count of this clonotype is one. V gene TRBV10-3 combines with J gene TRBJ2-5; 13 bases line up with TRBD2. This CDR3 is built from 15 residues. Germline CDR1 ENHRY, CDR2 SYGVKD. Unmatched junction bases numbered 3, after V lost 8 bases and J lost 0 bases. The CDR3 sequence is CAIGGTSGNQETQYF. In DNA, the CDR3 is TGTGCCATCGGGGGGACTAGCGGGAACCAAGAGACCCAGTACTTC.

V usage is TRBV6-1 and J usage is TRBJ1-1; D ambiguous. The CDR3 has 16 amino acids. CDR1 and CDR2 from the germline V gene are MNHNS and SASEGT. The V end was cut by 6 bases, the J end by 2 bases, with 19 bases between. This CDR3 is CASSPPQMLINTEAFF. The CDR3 nucleotides are TGTGCCAGCAGCCCCCCCCAGATGCTCATTAACACTGAAGCTTTCTTT.

The chain combines TRBV28 with TRBJ2-1; D is ambiguous. CDR1 and CDR2 from the germline V gene are MDHEN and SYDVKM. CDR3 size: 14 residues. V lost 3 bases and J 0 bases, leaving 6 bases between the germline ends. CDR3 region: CASSFGDSYNEQFF. The CDR3 DNA sequence: TGTGCCAGCAGTTTCGGCGACTCCTACAATGAGCAGTTCTTC.

The chain links TRBV19 to TRBJ2-7; D uncertain. Germline lookup yields CDR1 LNHDA and CDR2 SQIVND (reference sequence). Trimming removed 5 bases at V and 5 bases at J, with 7 bases between. The CDR3 runs 11 residues. This CDR3 is CASSWRNEQYF. CDR3 bases: TGTGCCAGTAGTTGGCGGAACGAGCAGTACTTC.